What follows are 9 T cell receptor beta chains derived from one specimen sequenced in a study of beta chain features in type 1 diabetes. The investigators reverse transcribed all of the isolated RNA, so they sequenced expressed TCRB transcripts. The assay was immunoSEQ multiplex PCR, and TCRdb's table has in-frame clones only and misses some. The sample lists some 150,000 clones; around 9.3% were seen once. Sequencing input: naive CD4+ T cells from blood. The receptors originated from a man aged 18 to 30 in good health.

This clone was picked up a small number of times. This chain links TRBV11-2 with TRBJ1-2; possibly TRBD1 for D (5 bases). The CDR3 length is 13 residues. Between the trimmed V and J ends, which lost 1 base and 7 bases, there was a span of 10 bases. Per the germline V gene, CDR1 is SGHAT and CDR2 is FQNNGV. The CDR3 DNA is TGTGCCAGCAGCTTAGTCAGGGCCTCTGGCTACACCTTC. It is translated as CASSLVRASGYTF.

The CDR3 DNA reads as TGTGCCAGCAGCCCTGCGGGGCAGACAAATTCACCCCTCCACTTT. Translating it yields CASSPAGQTNSPLHF. The chain recombines TRBV7-2 with TRBJ1-6; a possible D gene is TRBD1 (5 bases). Germline values: CDR1 SGHTA, CDR2 FQGNSA. CDR3 length equals 15 residues. The ends were cut back, 5 bases at V and 7 bases at J, with 15 bases in the middle.

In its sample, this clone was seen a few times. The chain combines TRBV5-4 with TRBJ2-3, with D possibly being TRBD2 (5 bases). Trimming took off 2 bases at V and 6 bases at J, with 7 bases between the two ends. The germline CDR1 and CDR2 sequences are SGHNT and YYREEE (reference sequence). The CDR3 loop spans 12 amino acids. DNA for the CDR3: TGTGCCAGCAGCTTAATAGCGGATACGCAGTATTTT. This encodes CASSLIADTQYF. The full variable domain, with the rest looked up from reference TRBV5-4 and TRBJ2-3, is ETGVTQSPTHLIKTRGQQVTLRCSSQSGHNTVSWYQQALGQGPQFIFQYYREEENGRGNFPPRFSGLQFPNYSSELNVNALELDDSALYLCASSLIADTQYFGPGTRLTVL.

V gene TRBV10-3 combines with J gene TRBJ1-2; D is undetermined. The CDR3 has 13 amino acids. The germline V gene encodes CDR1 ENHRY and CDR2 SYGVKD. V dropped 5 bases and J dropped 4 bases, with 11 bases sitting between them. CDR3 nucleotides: TGTGCCATCAGTCTTCTTCAGATCTATGGCTACACCTTC. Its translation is CAISLLQIYGYTF.

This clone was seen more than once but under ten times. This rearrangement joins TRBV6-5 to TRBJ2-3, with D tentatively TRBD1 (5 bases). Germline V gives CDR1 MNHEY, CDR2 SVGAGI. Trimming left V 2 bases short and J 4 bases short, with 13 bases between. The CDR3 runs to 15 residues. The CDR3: CASSYRGPSADTQYF. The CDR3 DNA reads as TGTGCCAGCAGTTACAGGGGCCCTTCGGCAGATACGCAGTATTTT.

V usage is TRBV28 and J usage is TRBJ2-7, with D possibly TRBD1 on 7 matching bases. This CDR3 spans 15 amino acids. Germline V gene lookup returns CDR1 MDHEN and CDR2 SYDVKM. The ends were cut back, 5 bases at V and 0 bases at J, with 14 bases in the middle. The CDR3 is CASSMGGQSSYEQYF. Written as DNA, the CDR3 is TGTGCCAGCAGTATGGGGGGACAGAGCTCCTACGAGCAGTACTTC.

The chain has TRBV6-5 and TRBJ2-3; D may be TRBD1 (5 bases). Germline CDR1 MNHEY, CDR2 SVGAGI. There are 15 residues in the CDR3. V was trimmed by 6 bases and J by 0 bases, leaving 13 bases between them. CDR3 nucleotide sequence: TGTGCCAGCAGCCCTGGGGCAACTAGCACAGATACGCAGTATTTT. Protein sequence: CASSPGATSTDTQYF.

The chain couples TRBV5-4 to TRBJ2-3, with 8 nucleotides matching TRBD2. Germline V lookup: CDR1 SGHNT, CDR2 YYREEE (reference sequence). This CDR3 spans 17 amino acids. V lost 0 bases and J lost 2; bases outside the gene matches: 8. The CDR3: CASSLAQRGFFTDTQYF. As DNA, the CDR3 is TGTGCCAGCAGCTTGGCCCAGCGGGGGTTCTTCACAGATACGCAGTATTTT.

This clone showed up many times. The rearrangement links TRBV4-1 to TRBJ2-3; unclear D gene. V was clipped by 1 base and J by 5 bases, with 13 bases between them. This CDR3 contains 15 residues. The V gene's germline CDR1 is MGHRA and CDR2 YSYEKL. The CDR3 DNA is TGCGCCAGCAGCCAAGTAAGTGCTGAGGAAGATACGCAGTATTTT. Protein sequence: CASSQVSAEEDTQYF.